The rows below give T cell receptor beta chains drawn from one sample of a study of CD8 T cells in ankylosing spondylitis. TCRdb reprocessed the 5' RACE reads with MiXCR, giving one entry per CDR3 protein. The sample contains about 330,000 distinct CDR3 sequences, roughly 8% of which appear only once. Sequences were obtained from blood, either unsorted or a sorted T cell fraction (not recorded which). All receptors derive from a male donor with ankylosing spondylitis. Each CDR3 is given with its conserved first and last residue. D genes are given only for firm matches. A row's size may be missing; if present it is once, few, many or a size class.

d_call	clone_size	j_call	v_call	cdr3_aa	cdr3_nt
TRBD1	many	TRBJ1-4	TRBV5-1	CASSNRDRATNEKLFF	TGCGCCAGCAGCAACCGGGACAGGGCAACTAATGAAAAACTGTTTTTT
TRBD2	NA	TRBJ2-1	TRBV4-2	CASSRALGAGAPSRNEQFF	TGTGCCAGCAGCCGAGCACTTGGGGCGGGAGCCCCCTCACGGAATGAGCAGTTCTTC
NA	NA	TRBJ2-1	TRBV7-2	CASSSPWGANEQFF	TGTGCCAGCAGCTCTCCTTGGGGAGCCAATGAGCAGTTCTTC
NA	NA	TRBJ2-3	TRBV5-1	CASSFQGPRGDTQYF	TGCGCCAGCAGCTTCCAGGGGCCGCGAGGAGATACGCAGTATTTT
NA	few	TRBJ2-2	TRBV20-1	CSARDKPGGTGELFF	TGCAGTGCCCGGGACAAGCCAGGGGGGACCGGGGAGCTGTTTTTT
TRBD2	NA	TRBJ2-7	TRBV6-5	CASSLGRGGYEQYF	TGTGCCAGCAGTTTAGGTCGCGGGGGCTACGAGCAGTACTTC
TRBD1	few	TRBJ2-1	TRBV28	CASSRYTGARNEQFF	TGTGCCAGCAGTCGCTATACAGGGGCTCGGAATGAGCAGTTCTTC
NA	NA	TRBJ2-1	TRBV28	CASSQGSHYGSYNEQFF	TGTGCCAGCAGCCAGGGGAGCCATTATGGCTCCTACAATGAGCAGTTCTTC
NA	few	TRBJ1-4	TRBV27	CASSRGAANEKLFF	TGTGCCAGCAGTCGAGGGGCTGCTAATGAAAAACTGTTTTTT
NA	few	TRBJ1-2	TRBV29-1	CSVGGNYGYTF	TGCAGCGTTGGGGGGAACTATGGCTACACCTTC
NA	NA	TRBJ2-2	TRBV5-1	CASSLEGLGTGELFF	TGCGCCAGCAGCTTGGAGGGTCTGGGGACCGGGGAGCTGTTTTTT
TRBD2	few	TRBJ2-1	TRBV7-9	CASSSPGLAGYNEQFF	TGTGCCAGCAGCTCCCCCGGACTAGCGGGATACAATGAGCAGTTCTTC
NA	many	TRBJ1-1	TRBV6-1	CASSEDVSVGAFF	TGTGCCAGCAGTGAAGATGTTTCGGTCGGAGCTTTCTTT
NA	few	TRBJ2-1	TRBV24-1	CATSGGPDSYNEQFF	TGTGCCACCAGTGGTGGCCCAGATTCCTACAATGAGCAGTTCTTC
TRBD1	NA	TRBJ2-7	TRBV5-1	CASSLWDRVLDEQYF	TGCGCCAGCAGCCTGTGGGACAGGGTGCTGGACGAGCAGTACTTC
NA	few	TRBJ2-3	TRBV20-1	CSAERVAWSNTDTQYF	TGCAGTGCAGAACGCGTGGCGTGGAGTAACACAGATACGCAGTATTTT
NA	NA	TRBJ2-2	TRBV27	CASSAYRAGELFF	TGTGCCAGCAGTGCCTACAGGGCCGGGGAGCTGTTTTTT
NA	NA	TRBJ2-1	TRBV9	CASSVGSGAQFF	TGTGCCAGCAGCGTAGGTTCGGGGGCGCAGTTCTTC